One sample yielded the 21 T cell receptor beta chains listed below, sequenced in a study of long-term antiretroviral therapy in people with HIV. Run at survey level, the immunoSEQ assay was version v3.0. The protocol was immunoSEQ multiplex PCR, while the TCRdb copy is restricted to in-frame clones and leaves out a portion. The profile shows around 7,000 clones, 74% of them singletons. The sample here was unsorted PBMCs, taken around 11 months before starting antiretroviral therapy. These receptors were obtained from a man aged 35 to 55 with HIV.

The table lists this clone with a few counts. V is TRBV28 and J is TRBJ2-3, with 11 bases fitting TRBD2. The length of the CDR3 is 15 residues. V lost 3 bases, J lost 4 bases, and 3 bases stayed unmatched. Germline V gene sequence: CDR1 MDHEN, CDR2 SYDVKM. CDR3 bases: TGTGCCAGCAGTTTTAGCGGGGGGGCCGCAGATACGCAGTATTTT. Its translation is CASSFSGGAADTQYF.

CDR3 nucleotides: TGTGCCATCAGCTTGGGACGGGTCTCCTACGAGCAGTACTTC. Residues: CAISLGRVSYEQYF. The chain has TRBV10-3 and TRBJ2-7, with D perhaps matching TRBD1 or TRBD2 (5 bases each). Trimming removed 6 bases at V and 0 bases at J, with 12 bases between. The CDR3 spans 14 residues. The germline V gene has CDR1 ENHRY and CDR2 SYGVKD.

In this sample, this clone turned up once. This chain joins TRBV27 and TRBJ2-3, with a tentative D call TRBD2 (6 bases). V was shortened by 4 bases and J by 2 bases, with 16 bases between the two germline ends. Germline V lookup: CDR1 MNHEY, CDR2 SMNVEV (reference sequence). The CDR3 consists of 16 residues. The CDR3 DNA follows: TGTGCCAGCAGTTCTATAGCGGCCACCTTCACAGATACGCAGTATTTT. It yields the protein CASSSIAATFTDTQYF.

Relative to its sample, this clone is medium-sized. This chain connects TRBV28 to TRBJ1-2; 9 bases match TRBD1. The CDR3 has 14 amino acids. V shed 5 bases and J 7 bases; nucleotides not matched to a gene: 8. In germline, CDR1 is MDHEN, CDR2 SYDVKM. The CDR3 DNA is TGTGCCAGCAGTCCGACCGGGACAGGGTTTGGCTACACCTTC. Its translation is CASSPTGTGFGYTF.

V and J are TRBV6-6 and TRBJ2-7, with D perhaps TRBD1 (6 bases). Germline V gene sequence: CDR1 MNHNY, CDR2 SVGAGI (reference sequence). The V gene lost 2 bases and the J gene lost 5 bases, with 19 bases spanning the gap. CDR3 length equals 16 residues. The CDR3 DNA sequence: TGTGCCAGCAGTTACCCCCGGACAGACCCGACGAACGAGCAGTACTTC. Translated: CASSYPRTDPTNEQYF.

V is TRBV5-4 and J is TRBJ1-4; no clear D. Per the germline V gene, CDR1 is SGHNT and CDR2 is YYREEE (reference sequence). The CDR3 is made up of 11 amino acids. V gave up 0 bases and J gave up 7 bases, with 1 base separating them. CDR3 region: CASSLGEKLFF. The DNA of the CDR3 is TGTGCCAGCAGCTTGGGTGAAAAACTGTTTTTT.

The chain combines TRBV6-6 with TRBJ1-6, with D possibly being TRBD1 (5 bases). This CDR3 is built from 14 residues. Germline V gene lookup returns CDR1 MNHNY and CDR2 SVGAGI (reference sequence). The V end lost 5 bases, the J end lost 7 bases, and 12 bases lay between the germline ends. The CDR3 loop reads CASSQGHPNSPLHF. DNA for the CDR3: TGTGCCAGCAGTCAAGGACACCCCAATTCACCCCTCCACTTT.

V gene TRBV6-5 combines with J gene TRBJ1-6; 8 bases fit TRBD1. Germline trimming cut 0 bases from V and 10 bases from J; bases unmatched to any gene: 8. Per the germline V gene, CDR1 is MNHEY and CDR2 is SVGAGI. The CDR3 runs 16 residues. In nucleotides, the CDR3 is TGTGCCAGCAGTTACTCGGGACAGGCGGGTGTGTCACCCCTCCACTTT. This translates into CASSYSGQAGVSPLHF.

By share, this clone counts as hyperexpanded (1% or more). The chain employs TRBV5-4 and TRBJ1-1; D possibly corresponds to TRBD1 (5 bases). The CDR3 covers 13 residues. Trimming pared 4 bases from V and 2 bases from J, leaving 9 bases between. The germline V gene has CDR1 SGHNT and CDR2 YYREEE (reference sequence). The CDR3 loop is CASSRTLNTEAFF. The DNA of the CDR3 is TGTGCCAGCAGCAGGACACTAAACACTGAAGCTTTCTTT.

This clone has a single count. This rearrangement joins TRBV19 to TRBJ2-7, with a tentative D call TRBD1 (6 bases). Trimming left V 5 bases short and J 3 bases short, with 11 bases between. CDR1 is LNHDA, CDR2 SQIVND, per germline (reference sequence). There are 13 residues in the CDR3. The CDR3 region has the DNA TGTGCCAGTAGTCATCCAGGGGTCTACGAGCAGTACTTC. This codes for CASSHPGVYEQYF. Variable domain in full (rest from reference TRBV19 and TRBJ2-7): DGGITQSPKYLFRKEGQNVTLSCEQNLNHDAMYWYRQDPGQGLRLIYYSQIVNDFQKGDIAEGYSVSREKKESFPLTVTSAQKNPTAFYLCASSHPGVYEQYFGPGTRLTVT.

The rearrangement joins TRBV7-9 to TRBJ2-5; D is perhaps TRBD2 (7 bases). CDR3 length equals 16 residues. V was cut by 2 bases and J by 1 base, with 14 bases left in between. Germline V gives CDR1 SEHNR, CDR2 FQNEAQ (reference sequence). As DNA, the CDR3 is TGTGCCAGCAGCTTAAGGGGGGGGACCTCCCAAGAGACCCAGTACTTC. Translating gives CASSLRGGTSQETQYF.

V is TRBV19 and J is TRBJ2-2, with D perhaps given as TRBD1 or TRBD2 (5 bases each). Germline CDR1 LNHDA, CDR2 SQIVND (reference sequence). There are 12 residues in the CDR3. The V gene lost 7 bases and the J gene lost 6 bases, with 9 bases spanning the gap. Here the CDR3 reads CASTQGPGELFF. The CDR3 region has the DNA TGTGCCAGTACCCAGGGACCCGGGGAGCTGTTTTTT.

This chain uses TRBV19 with TRBJ1-2; D is ambiguous. V was trimmed by 3 bases and J by 0 bases, leaving 11 bases between them. The germline V gene encodes CDR1 LNHDA and CDR2 SQIVND (reference sequence). CDR3 length: 15 residues. The CDR3 nucleotides are TGTGCCAGTAGTATTAAGGAGCGATCTAACTATGGCTACACCTTC. Protein: CASSIKERSNYGYTF. The full variable domain, in which reference TRBV19 and TRBJ1-2 provide the parts outside the CDR3, is DGGITQSPKYLFRKEGQNVTLSCEQNLNHDAMYWYRQDPGQGLRLIYYSQIVNDFQKGDIAEGYSVSREKKESFPLTVTSAQKNPTAFYLCASSIKERSNYGYTFGSGTRLTVV.

The chain joins TRBV6-6 to TRBJ1-2; D ambiguous. CDR3 size: 12 residues. Germline assignment: CDR1 MNHNY and CDR2 SVGAGI (reference sequence). The V gene lost 6 bases and the J gene lost 5 bases, with 10 bases spanning the gap. DNA of the CDR3: TGTGCCAGCAGCCAGCGAAGTTATGGCTACACCTTC. Its protein product is CASSQRSYGYTF.

This chain connects TRBV19 to TRBJ1-5, with 9 bases matching TRBD1. Germline CDR1 and CDR2: LNHDA and SQIVND (reference sequence). This CDR3 contains 15 residues. The V gene end was trimmed by 5 bases and the J gene end by 5 bases; junction bases not matched to a gene: 7. The CDR3: CASSRGTGRHQPQHF. The CDR3 DNA reads as TGTGCCAGTAGTCGCGGGACAGGGCGGCATCAGCCCCAGCATTTT.

The gene calls are TRBV10-2 and TRBJ2-7, with 8 nucleotides matching TRBD2. Germline V gene lookup returns CDR1 WSHSY and CDR2 SAAADI. J lost 6 bases, V lost 5 bases, and 9 bases had no gene match. CDR3 length: 14 residues. The chain's CDR3 is CASSKKAGVLEQYF. For the CDR3, the DNA is TGCGCCAGCAGTAAAAAAGCGGGGGTCCTCGAGCAGTACTTC.

The chain uses TRBV13 and TRBJ2-3; D gene ambiguous. V lost 1 base to trimming and J lost 1 base, with 12 bases between them. The germline V gene has CDR1 PRHDT and CDR2 FYEKMQ (reference sequence). This CDR3 spans 16 amino acids. CDR3 DNA: TGTGCCAGCAGCTTAGTGGCCGGGTTAGGCACAGATACGCAGTATTTT. This translates into CASSLVAGLGTDTQYF.

V is TRBV9 and J is TRBJ2-7, with D possibly being TRBD2 (6 bases). V lost 4 bases and J lost 5, with 16 bases in between. Germline V gives CDR1 SGDLS, CDR2 YYNGEE. The CDR3 totals 14 residues. CDR3 sequence: CASSSYGGVDEQYF. CDR3 DNA: TGTGCCAGCAGCTCCTACGGCGGGGTCGACGAGCAGTACTTC.

This chain uses TRBV4-1 with TRBJ1-4; the D gene is possibly TRBD1 (5 bases). This CDR3 contains 16 residues. The germline gives CDR1 MGHRA, CDR2 YSYEKL. Trimming left V 0 bases short and J 7 bases short, with 15 bases between. The CDR3 protein is CASSQEERGRVEKLFF. The CDR3 DNA is TGCGCCAGCAGCCAAGAAGAAAGGGGAAGAGTTGAAAAACTGTTTTTT.

V usage is TRBV30 and J usage is TRBJ1-5, with 7 bases matching TRBD1. CDR1 is GTSNPN, CDR2 SVGIG, per germline (reference sequence). The CDR3 is 14 residues long. The J segment lost 3 bases and the V segment lost 1 base, leaving 3 bases of the junction unmatched. CDR3 sequence (DNA): TGTGCCTGGAGTGGGACAGGCCTCAATCAGCCCCAGCATTTT. Translating gives CAWSGTGLNQPQHF.

V gene TRBV7-9 combines with J gene TRBJ2-3; possible D gene TRBD2, 6 bases. The CDR3 has 15 amino acids. Germline V gene lookup returns CDR1 SEHNR and CDR2 FQNEAQ (reference sequence). V was pared by 3 bases and J by 3 bases, with 13 bases between. CDR3 nucleotide sequence: TGTGCCAGCAGCTTTTGGCGGGGCGATACAGATACGCAGTATTTT. It codes for CASSFWRGDTDTQYF.